This TCR beta chain was captured in a study of cytomegalovirus exposure and HLA in healthy donors. With 60 Vbeta and 13 Jbeta primers, the PCR was carried out. TCRdb's copy holds only in-frame clones and misses some; the assay was immunoSEQ multiplex PCR. The sample has more than 100,000 clones, approximately 66% seen once. General study results and limits: In a later analysis, across HLA loci, associated TCR counts were highest for DRB1, lowest for HLA-C. Associated with HLA alleles at 0.05 false discovery rate in a later analysis were about 17,000 TCR beta sequences.

V lost 5 bases, J lost 5 bases, and 16 bases lay in between. Per the germline V gene, CDR1 is LNHDA and CDR2 is SQIVND (reference sequence). The CDR3 has 15 amino acids. Comment on this clone: Its cognate antigen is unknown.

V gene TRBV19 combines with J gene TRBJ1-5, with a tentative D call TRBD1 (5 bases). The receptor was derived from a woman aged 45-65 years in good health and CMV-seronegative. The specimen was PBMCs. CDR3 nucleotide sequence: TGTGCCAGTAGTGGAGCGGGGGTACGAGATCAGCCCCAGCATTTT. This codes for CASSGAGVRDQPQHF.